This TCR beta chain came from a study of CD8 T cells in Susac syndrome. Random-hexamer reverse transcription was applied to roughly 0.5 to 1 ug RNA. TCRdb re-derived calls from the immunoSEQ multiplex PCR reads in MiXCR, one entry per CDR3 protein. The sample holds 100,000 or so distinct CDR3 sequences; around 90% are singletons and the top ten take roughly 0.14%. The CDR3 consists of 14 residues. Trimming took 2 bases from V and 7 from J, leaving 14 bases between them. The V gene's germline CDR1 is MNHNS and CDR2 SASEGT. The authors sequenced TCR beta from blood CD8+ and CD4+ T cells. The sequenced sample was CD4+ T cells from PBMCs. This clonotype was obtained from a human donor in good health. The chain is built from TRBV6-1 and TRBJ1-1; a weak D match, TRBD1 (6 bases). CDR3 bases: TGTGCCAGCAGTGAATGGAAGGGACAAGATGAAGCTTTCTTT. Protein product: CASSEWKGQDEAFF.